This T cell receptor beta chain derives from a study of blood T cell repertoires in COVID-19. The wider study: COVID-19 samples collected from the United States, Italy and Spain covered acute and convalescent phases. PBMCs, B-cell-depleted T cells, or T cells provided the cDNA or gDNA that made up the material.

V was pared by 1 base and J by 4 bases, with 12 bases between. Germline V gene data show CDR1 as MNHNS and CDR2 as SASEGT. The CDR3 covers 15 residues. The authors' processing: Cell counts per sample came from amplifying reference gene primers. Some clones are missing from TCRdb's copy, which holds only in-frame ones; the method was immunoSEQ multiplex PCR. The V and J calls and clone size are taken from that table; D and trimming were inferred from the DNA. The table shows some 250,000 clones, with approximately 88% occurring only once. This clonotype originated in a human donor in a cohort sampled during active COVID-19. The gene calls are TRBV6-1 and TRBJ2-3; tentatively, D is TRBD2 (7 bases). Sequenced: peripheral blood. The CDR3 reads CASSEVGGAPDTQYF. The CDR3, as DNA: TGTGCCAGCAGTGAAGTTGGGGGGGCCCCAGATACGCAGTATTTT.